The clone carrying this T cell receptor (beta chain) occurred many times. Amplified TCR beta CDR3 regions came from RNA transcripts. A set of HTBI primers served as the primers for a first-round RT-PCR of the TCR CDR3. TCRdb re-called the multiplex PCR reads through MiXCR, storing one row per CDR3 protein. The sample has roughly 380,000 distinct CDR3 sequences, approximately 13% seen once. These data belong to a study of T cells in Graves' hyperthyroidism and ophthalmopathy. The clonotype comes from a woman between 55 and 75 years old with Graves' hyperthyroidism. What was sequenced was blood.

CDR3 bases: TGTGCCAGCAGCCGGATTAGCGGGAGGAGGGGCACCTACGAGCAGTACTTC. This gives the protein CASSRISGRRGTYEQYF. This chain joins TRBV11-2 and TRBJ2-7; 10 bases line up with TRBD2. CDR3 length: 17 amino acids. Germline-derived CDR1 and CDR2 are SGHAT and FQNNGV. The ends lost 5 bases at V and 2 bases at J; junction bases unmatched: 12.